Each of the 19 T cell receptor beta chains below was sequenced from the same sample in a study of T-cell memory formation after mild COVID-19. TCRdb independently ran MiXCR on the 5' RACE reads; one entry per CDR3 protein. The sample has around 340,000 distinct CDR3 sequences; approximately 15% are singletons. Sequencing used PBMCs or a T cell subset sorted from them (not recorded which). All receptors come from a man between 18 and 29 years old who had mild COVID-19 (a few samples of this study predate the infection). Cell type and time point are not known.

In this sample, this clonotype turned up once. The V call is TRBV4-2, the J call TRBJ1-2; 8 nucleotides align to TRBD1. Looked up from germline, CDR1 is LGHNA and CDR2 is YNFKEQ. Trimming took 6 bases from V and 8 from J; bases not matched to a gene: 8. This CDR3 comprises 13 residues. CDR3 in amino acids: CASSPAGGEGYTF. The CDR3 DNA is TGTGCCAGCAGTCCAGCAGGGGGCGAGGGCTACACCTTC.

Only a few counts were recorded for this clonotype. V usage is TRBV29-1 and J usage is TRBJ2-7, with TRBD1 as a possible D gene (6 bases). This CDR3 is 14 amino acids long. The germline V gene has CDR1 SQVTM and CDR2 ANQGSEA. Trimming stripped 7 bases from V and 3 bases from J, with 19 bases between. The CDR3 reads CSASSGTTLYEQYF. As DNA, the CDR3 is TGCAGCGCGTCCTCCGGGACAACTCTCTACGAGCAGTACTTC.

This chain joins TRBV6-2 or TRBV6-3 and TRBJ2-7, with 11 bases fitting TRBD1. The CDR3 spans 16 residues. V was pared by 6 bases and J by 5 bases, with 12 bases of the junction left unmatched. The germline gives CDR1 MNHEY, CDR2 SVGEGT. CDR3 sequence: CASSTSRDRGNHEQYF. DNA of the CDR3: TGTGCCAGCAGCACCAGCAGGGACAGGGGGAACCACGAGCAGTACTTC.

This clonotype was counted a few times. The chain joins TRBV12-3 or TRBV12-4 to TRBJ2-5, with 7 bases lining up with TRBD2. The CDR3 runs 14 residues. After removal of 3 bases from V and 3 bases from J, the junction contained 4 bases not matched to a gene. The DNA for the CDR3 is TGTGCCAGCAGTTTCGCCCTAGCGGAAGAGACCCAGTACTTC. It is translated as CASSFALAEETQYF.

The V gene is TRBV27, the J gene TRBJ1-5; 11 bases agree with TRBD1. This CDR3 region has 16 residues. J lost 7 bases, V lost 5 bases, and 10 bases had no gene match. Looked up from germline, CDR1 is MNHEY and CDR2 is SMNVEV (reference sequence). The CDR3 DNA reads TGTGCCAGCAGTCTCCGGGGACAGGGGGAAGGGCAGCCCCAGCATTTT. It encodes CASSLRGQGEGQPQHF.

The chain combines TRBV7-9 with TRBJ2-7; possible D gene TRBD1, 5 bases. The CDR3 is 10 residues long. Germline-derived CDR1 and CDR2 are SEHNR and FQNEAQ (reference sequence). CDR3 DNA sequence: TGTGCCAGCAGCGGCCTGGACACCTCCGTC. Translation: CASSGLDTSV.

The chain recombines TRBV7-2 with TRBJ2-7, with D perhaps matching TRBD1 or TRBD2 (6 bases each). The V gene lost 2 bases and the J gene lost 0 bases, with 20 bases spanning the gap. CDR1 SGHTA and CDR2 FQGNSA come from the germline V gene. The CDR3 has 18 residues. CDR3 DNA sequence: TGTGCCAGCAGCTTAAAATCGTTCGGGGGCCGGGGCTCCTACGAGCAGTACGTC. This gives the protein CASSLKSFGGRGSYEQYV.

This chain links TRBV11-2 with TRBJ2-7; TRBD2 matches at 9 bases. V was pared by 7 bases and J by 5 bases, with 15 bases of the junction left unmatched. The germline V gene has CDR1 SGHAT and CDR2 FQNNGV. The CDR3 spans 16 residues. Here the CDR3 DNA reads TGTGCCAGCAACGCCCTACCAGGGACTAGCTTAGACGAGCAGTACTTC. Its protein product is CASNALPGTSLDEQYF.

This clonotype was counted only a few times. J is TRBJ2-1 and V is TRBV20-1, with 9 bases aligning to TRBD1. Germline CDR1 DFQATT, CDR2 SNEGSKA (reference sequence). The CDR3 runs 13 residues. Losses at the gene ends were 6 bases for V and 8 bases for J; bases not matched to a gene: 8. In DNA form, the CDR3 reads TGCAGTGCCGGGACAGGGACGGTCGATGAGCAGTTCTTC. It translates to CSAGTGTVDEQFF.

The rearrangement links TRBV14 to TRBJ1-2; unclear D gene. Germline CDR1 SGHDN, CDR2 FVKESK. The CDR3 totals 13 residues. V lost 4 bases, J lost 3 bases, and 9 bases lay in between. CDR3 nucleotide sequence: TGTGCCAGCAGCCTTACTGAAGACTATGGCTACACCTTC. This gives the protein CASSLTEDYGYTF.

This clonotype occurred a few times. The genes are TRBV4-1 and TRBJ1-2; possibly TRBD1 for D (5 bases). Trimming took 3 bases from V and 6 from J, leaving 14 bases between them. Germline CDR1 MGHRA, CDR2 YSYEKL. There are 14 residues in the CDR3. This CDR3 is CASSQGPAGDGYTF. The CDR3 DNA follows: TGCGCCAGCAGCCAGGGACCCGCGGGTGATGGCTACACCTTC.

This clonotype was counted between two and nine times. V gene TRBV7-9 combines with J gene TRBJ1-1, with a possible D match to TRBD1 (5 bases). This CDR3 comprises 17 residues. Trimming removed 4 bases from V and 3 bases from J, with 21 bases in between. Germline V gives CDR1 SEHNR, CDR2 FQNEAQ (reference sequence). The CDR3, as DNA: TGTGCCAGCAGCTCACAAATGTCGGGACCCCGGGACACTGAAGCTTTCTTT. Amino acids: CASSSQMSGPRDTEAFF.

The J gene is TRBJ1-4, the V gene TRBV6-2 or TRBV6-3; D is possibly TRBD1 (6 bases). The V end was cut by 5 bases, the J end by 7 bases, with 17 bases between. The CDR3 is made up of 15 amino acids. Germline V gene lookup returns CDR1 MNHEY and CDR2 SVGEGT. This chain's CDR3 is CASSRETGLVEKLFF. The CDR3 nucleotides are TGTGCCAGCAGTAGGGAGACAGGCCTGGTTGAAAAACTGTTTTTT.

The chain joins TRBV6-1 to TRBJ2-1; 11 nucleotides agree with TRBD2. This CDR3 comprises 15 residues. Germline CDR1 is MNHNS and CDR2 is SASEGT. Trimming took 8 bases from V and 3 from J; bases not matched to a gene: 6. The CDR3 sequence is CASSGLAVNYNEQFF. The DNA of the CDR3 is TGTGCCAGCTCGGGACTAGCGGTGAACTACAATGAGCAGTTCTTC.

There are a few counts of this clonotype. This sequence joins TRBV6-5 and TRBJ2-5; D is unclear. The CDR3 is 14 amino acids. The germline V gene has CDR1 MNHEY and CDR2 SVGAGI. The ends were cut back, 5 bases at V and 4 bases at J, with 14 bases in the middle. The CDR3 sequence: CASSPAVGSETQYF. CDR3 DNA: TGTGCCAGCAGTCCCGCTGTGGGGTCAGAGACCCAGTACTTC.

This clonotype was picked up a small number of times. The chain links TRBV29-1 to TRBJ2-4; D unresolved. This CDR3 spans 12 amino acids. V was trimmed by 0 bases and J by 6 bases, leaving 6 bases between them. The V gene's germline CDR1 is SQVTM and CDR2 ANQGSEA. The CDR3 here is CSVEDHGNIQYF. The CDR3 nucleotides read TGCAGCGTTGAAGATCATGGAAACATTCAGTACTTC.

The chain joins TRBV11-3 to TRBJ2-2, with 8 positions matching TRBD1. Trimming at V came to 5 bases and at J to 3 bases, leaving 5 bases not matched to a gene. Germline loops: CDR1 SGHNT, CDR2 YENEEA. The CDR3 sequence is 15 residues long. The CDR3 DNA reads as TGTGCCAGCAGCCCGGGACAGGTGGACACCGGGGAGCTGTTTTTT. Its translation is CASSPGQVDTGELFF.

This clonotype has just a few counts. The CDR3 region is CASSPRPGGWDTEAFF. In nucleotides, the CDR3 is TGTGCCAGTAGTCCCCGTCCAGGGGGTTGGGACACTGAAGCTTTCTTT. The chain joins TRBV19 to TRBJ1-1, with 7 nucleotides matching TRBD1. V shed 5 bases, J shed 3 bases, and the junction held 12 bases outside the gene matches. CDR3 size: 16 residues. The germline gives CDR1 LNHDA, CDR2 SQIVND (reference sequence).

CDR3 coding DNA: TGTGCCAGCAGAGAGGAAAATCGGGGCTACACCTTC. This gives the protein CASREENRGYTF. The chain links TRBV6-2 or TRBV6-3 to TRBJ1-2; D not resolved. The CDR3 covers 12 residues. Trimming took off 6 bases at V and 8 bases at J, with 13 bases between the two ends. Germline CDR1 is MNHEY and CDR2 is SVGEGT.